This TCR beta chain was identified in a study of OX40 agonist ivuxolimab in advanced cancers. Turning to the study itself: The drug used for patients, ivuxolimab, was an agonistic anti-OX40 (CD134) antibody.

Here immunoSEQ multiplex PCR was the method, and the copy in TCRdb shows in-frame clones only, minus some. Of about 17,000 clones listed, 78% are singletons. Study-wide points: CD4+ T cells averaged fewer expanded clones than CD8+ T cells.

From germline, CDR1 is SGHRS and CDR2 YFSETQ. CDR3 length equals 14 residues. V lost 1 base and J lost 5, with 9 bases in between. Notes on this clone: As yet, its antigen is unknown.

This sequence originates from an adult with an advanced solid tumor such as melanoma, head and neck, liver or kidney cancer. The chain links TRBV5-1 to TRBJ2-2; D ambiguous. Here the sequenced sample was CD4+ or CD8+ T cells sorted from blood, taken in a trial of the OX40 agonist ivuxolimab. In DNA form, the CDR3 reads TGCGCCAGCAGCTTGCGAGAGAAAACCGGGGAGCTGTTTTTT. It codes for CASSLREKTGELFF.